This T cell receptor beta chain originates from a study of blood T cell repertoires in COVID-19. Across the study: From the United States, Italy and Spain came samples of acute and convalescent COVID-19.

The CDR3 is made up of 13 amino acids. Germline lookup yields CDR1 LGHDT and CDR2 YNNKEL (reference sequence). V gave up 4 bases and J gave up 2 bases, with 8 bases separating them. Assay used: immunoSEQ multiplex PCR; TCRdb lists only in-frame clones, some missing. The table shows 150,000 to 200,000 clones, with about 88% occurring only once. Sequences were obtained from peripheral blood. The TCR sequence derives from a man aged 18 to 29 with acute or convalescent COVID-19. This rearrangement joins TRBV3-1 (or the pseudogene TRBV3-2) to TRBJ2-5, with D maybe TRBD2 (5 bases). The CDR3 protein is CASSPTTQETQYF. As DNA, the CDR3 is TGTGCCAGCAGCCCGACTACTCAAGAGACCCAGTACTTC.